This TCR beta chain originates from a study of beta chain features in type 1 diabetes. Concerning this clone itself: Its antigen is unknown.

The CDR3 contains 15 residues. V lost 6 bases to trimming and J lost 0 bases, with 11 bases between them. CDR1 is SGHTA and CDR2 is FQGNSA in the germline V gene. Study-level findings and limits: PCR, the amplification step, might favor shorter templates, equally in patients and controls. Shortening of TCRB CDR3s, moderate but significant, appeared in all four CD4+ subsets of Type 1 diabetes patients. Whether TCRB rearrangement is influenced by HLA type went unresolved here.

What was sequenced were expressed TCRB transcripts, since all of the isolated RNA had been reverse transcribed. The repertoire was sequenced with immunoSEQ multiplex PCR; TCRdb's copy has only in-frame clones and lacks some. The sample contains under 350,000 clones, roughly an eighth of which appear only once. The specimen was naive CD4+ T cells from blood. The chain is built from TRBV7-2 and TRBJ2-2, with D possibly being TRBD2 (5 bases). This TCR came from a man under 40 with type 1 diabetes. The chain's CDR3 is CASRRTRTNTGELFF. DNA of the CDR3: TGTGCCAGCAGGAGGACTCGTACGAACACCGGGGAGCTGTTTTTT. The whole variable domain, filled in from reference TRBV7-2 and TRBJ2-2, reads GAGVSQSPSNKVTEKGKDVELRCDPISGHTALYWYRQSLGQGLEFLIYFQGNSAPDKSGLPSDRFSAERTGGSVSTLTIQRTQQEDSAVYLCASRRTRTNTGELFFGEGSRLTVL.